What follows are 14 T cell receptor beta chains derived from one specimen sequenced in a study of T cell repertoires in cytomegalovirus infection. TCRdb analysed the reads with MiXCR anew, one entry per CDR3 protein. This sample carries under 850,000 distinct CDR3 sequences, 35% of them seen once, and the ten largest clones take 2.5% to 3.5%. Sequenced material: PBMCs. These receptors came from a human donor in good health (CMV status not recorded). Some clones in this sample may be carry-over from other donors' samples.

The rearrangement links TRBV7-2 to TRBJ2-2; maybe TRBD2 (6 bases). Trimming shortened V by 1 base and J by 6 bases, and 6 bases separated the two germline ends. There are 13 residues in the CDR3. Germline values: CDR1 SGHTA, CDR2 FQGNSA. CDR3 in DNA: TGTGCCAGCAGCTTAGGACTAGCCGGGGAGCTGTTTTTT. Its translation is CASSLGLAGELFF. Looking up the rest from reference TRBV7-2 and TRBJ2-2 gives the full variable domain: GAGVSQSPSNKVTEKGKDVELRCDPISGHTALYWYRQSLGQGLEFLIYFQGNSAPDKSGLPSDRFSAERTGGSVSTLTIQRTQQEDSAVYLCASSLGLAGELFFGEGSRLTVL.

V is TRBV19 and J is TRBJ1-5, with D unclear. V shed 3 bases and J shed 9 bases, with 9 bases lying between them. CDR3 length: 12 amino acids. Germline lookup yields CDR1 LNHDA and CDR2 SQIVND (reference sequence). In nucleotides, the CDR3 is TGTGCCAGTAGTATCCCCCCAAGGCCCCAGCATTTT. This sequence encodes CASSIPPRPQHF.

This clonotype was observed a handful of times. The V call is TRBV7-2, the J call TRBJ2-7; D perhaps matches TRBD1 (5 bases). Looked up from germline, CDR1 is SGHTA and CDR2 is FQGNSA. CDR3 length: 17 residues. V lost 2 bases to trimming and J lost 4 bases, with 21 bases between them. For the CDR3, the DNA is TGTGCCAGCAGCTTATATCGCTACCAGGGTATCACGTACGAGCAGTACTTC. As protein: CASSLYRYQGITYEQYF.

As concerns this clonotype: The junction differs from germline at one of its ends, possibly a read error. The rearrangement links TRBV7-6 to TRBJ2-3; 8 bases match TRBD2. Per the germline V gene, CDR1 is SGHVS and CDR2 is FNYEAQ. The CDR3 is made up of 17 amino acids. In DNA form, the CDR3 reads TGTGACAGCAGTTGGCCCGGGGCTAGCGGGTTGCCAGATACGCAGTATTTT. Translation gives CDSSWPGASGLPDTQYF.

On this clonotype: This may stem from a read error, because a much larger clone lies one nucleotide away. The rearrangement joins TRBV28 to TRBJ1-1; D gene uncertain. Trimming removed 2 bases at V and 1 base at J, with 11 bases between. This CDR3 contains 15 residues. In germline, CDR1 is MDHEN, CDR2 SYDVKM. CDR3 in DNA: TGTGCCAGCAGTTTAACCTCAGCGTGGAACACTGAAGCTTTCTTT. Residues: CASSLTSAWNTEAFF.

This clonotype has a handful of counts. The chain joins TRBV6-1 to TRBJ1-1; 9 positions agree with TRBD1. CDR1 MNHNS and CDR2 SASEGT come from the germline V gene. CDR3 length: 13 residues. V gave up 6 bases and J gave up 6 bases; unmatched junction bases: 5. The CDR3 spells CASRGQGLAEAFF. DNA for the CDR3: TGTGCCAGCAGGGGACAGGGACTGGCTGAAGCTTTCTTT.

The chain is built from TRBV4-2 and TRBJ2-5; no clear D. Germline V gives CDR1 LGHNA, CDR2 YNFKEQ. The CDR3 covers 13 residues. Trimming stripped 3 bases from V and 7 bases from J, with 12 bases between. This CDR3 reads CASSQNFLGTQYF. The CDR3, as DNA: TGTGCCAGCAGCCAGAACTTCCTAGGGACCCAGTACTTC.

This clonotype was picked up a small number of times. CDR3 residues: CASSDSRRLPQGLAGEATRETQYF. For the CDR3, the DNA is TGTGCCAGCAGTGACTCGAGACGTTTGCCCCAAGGACTAGCGGGAGAGGCCACGAGAGAGACCCAGTACTTC. This rearrangement joins TRBV6-4 to TRBJ2-5, with 13 bases aligning to TRBD2. Germline lookup yields CDR1 MRHNA and CDR2 SNTAGT. This CDR3 has 24 amino acids. Germline trimming cut 0 bases from V and 4 bases from J; bases unmatched to any gene: 26.

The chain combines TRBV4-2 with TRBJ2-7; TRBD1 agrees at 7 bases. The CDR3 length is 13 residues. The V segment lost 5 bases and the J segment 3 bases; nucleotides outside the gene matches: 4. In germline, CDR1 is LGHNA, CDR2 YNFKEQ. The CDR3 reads CASSGDRDYEQYF. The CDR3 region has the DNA TGTGCCAGCAGCGGAGACAGGGACTACGAGCAGTACTTC.

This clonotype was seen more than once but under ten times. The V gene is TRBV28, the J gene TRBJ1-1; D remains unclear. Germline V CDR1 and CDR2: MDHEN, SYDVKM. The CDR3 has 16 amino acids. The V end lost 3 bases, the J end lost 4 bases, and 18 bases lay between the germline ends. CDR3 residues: CASSFSLEGMSTEAFF. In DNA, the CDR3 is TGTGCCAGCAGTTTTTCTTTGGAAGGAATGTCCACTGAAGCTTTCTTT.

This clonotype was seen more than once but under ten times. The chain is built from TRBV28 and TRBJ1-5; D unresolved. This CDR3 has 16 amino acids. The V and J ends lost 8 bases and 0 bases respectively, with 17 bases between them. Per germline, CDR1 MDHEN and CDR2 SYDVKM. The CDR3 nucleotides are TGTGCCAGCTACCCCTGGGTGGGGTCTAGCAATCAGCCCCAGCATTTT. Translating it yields CASYPWVGSSNQPQHF.

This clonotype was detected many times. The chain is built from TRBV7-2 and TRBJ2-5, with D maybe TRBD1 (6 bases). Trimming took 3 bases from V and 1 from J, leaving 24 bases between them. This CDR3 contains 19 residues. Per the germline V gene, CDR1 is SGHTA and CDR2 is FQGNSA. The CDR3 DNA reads TGTGCCAGCAGCTTTCGGTGGGGGCGCAAGGTCCAAGGCCAAGAGACCCAGTACTTC. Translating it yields CASSFRWGRKVQGQETQYF. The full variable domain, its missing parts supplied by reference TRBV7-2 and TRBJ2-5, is GAGVSQSPSNKVTEKGKDVELRCDPISGHTALYWYRQSLGQGLEFLIYFQGNSAPDKSGLPSDRFSAERTGGSVSTLTIQRTQQEDSAVYLCASSFRWGRKVQGQETQYFGPGTRLLVL.

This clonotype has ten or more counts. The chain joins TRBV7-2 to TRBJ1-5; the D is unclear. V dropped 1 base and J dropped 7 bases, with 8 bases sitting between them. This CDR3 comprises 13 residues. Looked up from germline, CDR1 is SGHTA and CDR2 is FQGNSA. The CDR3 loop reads CASSLGSRQPQHF. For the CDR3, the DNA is TGTGCCAGCAGCTTAGGGTCGAGGCAGCCCCAGCATTTT. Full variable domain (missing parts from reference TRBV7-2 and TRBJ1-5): GAGVSQSPSNKVTEKGKDVELRCDPISGHTALYWYRQSLGQGLEFLIYFQGNSAPDKSGLPSDRFSAERTGGSVSTLTIQRTQQEDSAVYLCASSLGSRQPQHFGDGTRLSIL.

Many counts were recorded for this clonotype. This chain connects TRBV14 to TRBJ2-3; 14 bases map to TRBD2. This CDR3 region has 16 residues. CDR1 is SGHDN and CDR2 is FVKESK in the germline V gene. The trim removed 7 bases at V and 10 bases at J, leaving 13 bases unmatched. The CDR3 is CASTLGLAGASGAQYF. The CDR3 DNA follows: TGTGCCAGCACCTTGGGACTAGCGGGAGCTTCCGGGGCGCAGTATTTT. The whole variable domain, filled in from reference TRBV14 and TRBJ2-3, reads EAGVTQFPSHSVIEKGQTVTLRCDPISGHDNLYWYRRVMGKEIKFLLHFVKESKQDESGMPNNRFLAERTGGTYSTLKVQPAELEDSGVYFCASTLGLAGASGAQYFGPGTRLTVL.